In this sample, the clone carrying this TCR beta chain turned up a few times. Its antigen is unknown. Germline V gene sequence: CDR1 SQVTM, CDR2 ANQGSEA. V shed 4 bases, J shed 1 base, and the junction held 6 bases outside the gene matches. The CDR3 has 14 amino acids. The sample belongs to a study of vaccination effects on CD4 cells after COVID-19. Study-wide results and limits: Few convalescent patients, and no early post-infection timepoints, were available to the study.

The assay was immunoSEQ multiplex PCR, and TCRdb's table has in-frame clones only and misses some. Of about 55,000 clones detected, roughly 70% appear once; the ten largest clones hold approximately 16%. In the ViraFEST assay, antigen-specific CD4+ clonotypes were identified by expansion after peptide-pool stimulation. Investigators separated out CD4+ T cells once around eleven days of culture had passed. Vaccine recipients lacked prior SARS-CoV-2 infection and had negative nucleocapsid antibodies. This receptor was obtained from a human donor who received a COVID-19 vaccine. Specimen: CD4+ T cells from PBMCs cultured with SARS-CoV-2 spike peptides, collected before COVID-19 vaccination. The chain couples TRBV29-1 to TRBJ2-5; the match to TRBD1 covers 7 bases. CDR3 residues: CSVGDSLLQETQYF. Here the CDR3 DNA reads TGCAGCGTTGGGGACAGCTTGCTCCAAGAGACCCAGTACTTC. The full variable domain, its missing parts supplied by reference TRBV29-1 and TRBJ2-5, is SAVISQKPSRDICQRGTSLTIQCQVDSQVTMMFWYRQQPGQSLTLIATANQGSEATYESGFVIDKFPISRPNLTFSTLTVSNMSPEDSSIYLCSVGDSLLQETQYFGPGTRLLVL.